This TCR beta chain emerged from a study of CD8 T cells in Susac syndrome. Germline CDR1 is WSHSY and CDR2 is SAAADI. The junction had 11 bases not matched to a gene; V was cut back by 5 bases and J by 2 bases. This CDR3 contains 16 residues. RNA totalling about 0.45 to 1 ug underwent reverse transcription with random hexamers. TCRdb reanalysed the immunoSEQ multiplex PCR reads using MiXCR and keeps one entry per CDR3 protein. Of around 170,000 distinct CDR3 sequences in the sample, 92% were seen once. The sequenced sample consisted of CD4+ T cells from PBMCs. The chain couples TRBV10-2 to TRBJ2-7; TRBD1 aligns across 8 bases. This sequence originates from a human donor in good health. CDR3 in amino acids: CASSPRLQGEAYEQYF. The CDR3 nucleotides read TGCGCCAGCAGTCCCCGATTACAGGGGGAGGCCTACGAGCAGTACTTC.